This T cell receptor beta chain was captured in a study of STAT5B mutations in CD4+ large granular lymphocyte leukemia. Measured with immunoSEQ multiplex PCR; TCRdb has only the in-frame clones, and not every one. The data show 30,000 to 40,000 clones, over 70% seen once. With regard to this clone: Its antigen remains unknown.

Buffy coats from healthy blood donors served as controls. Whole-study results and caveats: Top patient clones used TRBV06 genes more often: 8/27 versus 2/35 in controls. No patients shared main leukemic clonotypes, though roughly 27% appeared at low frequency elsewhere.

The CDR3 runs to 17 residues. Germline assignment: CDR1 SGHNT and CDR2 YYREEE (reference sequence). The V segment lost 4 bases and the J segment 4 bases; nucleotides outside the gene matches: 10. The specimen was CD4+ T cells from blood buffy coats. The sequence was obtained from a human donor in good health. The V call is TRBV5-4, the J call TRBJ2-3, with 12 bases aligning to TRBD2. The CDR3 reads CASSNRLAGEGADTQYF. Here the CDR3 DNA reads TGTGCCAGCAGCAATCGACTAGCGGGAGAGGGGGCAGATACGCAGTATTTT. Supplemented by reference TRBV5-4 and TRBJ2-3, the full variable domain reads ETGVTQSPTHLIKTRGQQVTLRCSSQSGHNTVSWYQQALGQGPQFIFQYYREEENGRGNFPPRFSGLQFPNYSSELNVNALELDDSALYLCASSNRLAGEGADTQYFGPGTRLTVL.